This note documents a single T cell receptor beta chain sequence. Its antigen remains unknown. These data come from a study of CD8 T cells in ankylosing spondylitis. Study findings and constraints: Within matched ankylosing spondylitis synovial fluid, disease-linked clones were reportedly significantly enriched. A motif of 7 to 9 highly homologous TCR beta variants was seen as apparently characteristic of ankylosing spondylitis blood.

TCRdb processed the 5' RACE reads anew with MiXCR; each CDR3 protein has one entry. The sample includes 100,000 or so distinct CDR3 sequences, roughly 9% seen only once; the top ten take over 25%. CDR1 SNHLY and CDR2 FYNNEI come from the germline V gene. The V segment lost 2 bases and the J segment 3 bases; nucleotides outside the gene matches: 9. The CDR3 is 18 residues long. This sequence joins TRBV2 and TRBJ2-2, with 10 positions matching TRBD2. The sequenced sample was blood, either unsorted or a sorted T cell fraction (not recorded which). The origin of this receptor is a male donor with ankylosing spondylitis. Here the CDR3 DNA reads TGTGCCAGCAGTGAAAGCGCTAGCGGGAGTGGGGACACCGGGGAGCTGTTTTTT. Translation gives CASSESASGSGDTGELFF.